The 30 T cell receptor beta chains below were found in one sample sequenced in a study of EBV T-cell therapy then PD-1 blockade in nasopharyngeal carcinoma. Time point in this sample: 266 days after commencement of treatment, after nivolumab therapy. The treatment denotes: AdE1-LMPpoly-expanded autologous EBV-specific T-cell therapy followed by anti-PD-1 nivolumab. Assay used: immunoSEQ multiplex PCR; TCRdb lists only in-frame clones, some missing. The sample holds about 20,000 clones, around 80% seen once. Their cognate antigens are unknown. This specimen was CD8+ T cells from blood, taken at approximately day 250 from a patient whose treatment included autologous EBV-specific T cells and nivolumab. The receptor source for this set is a man aged 40-55 years with nasopharyngeal carcinoma.

This clone was detected only once. The V call is TRBV27, the J call TRBJ2-3, with 9 bases aligning to TRBD2. Germline V CDR1 and CDR2: MNHEY, SMNVEV (reference sequence). This CDR3 region has 14 residues. With V trimmed by 7 bases and J by 1 base, 3 bases remained unmatched. The DNA of the CDR3 is TGTGCCAGCAAACCTAGCGGGGGCACAGATACGCAGTATTTT. Its protein product is CASKPSGGTDTQYF.

This clone was seen a few times. The chain employs TRBV3-1 (or the pseudogene TRBV3-2) and TRBJ1-6; no clear D gene. The germline CDR1 and CDR2 sequences are LGHDT and YNNKEL (reference sequence). Trimming removed 4 bases from V and 10 bases from J, with 14 bases in between. The CDR3 length is 14 residues. The DNA of the CDR3 is TGTGCCAGCAGCCCCCCCGGGGTTGGCTCACCCCTCCACTTT. This sequence encodes CASSPPGVGSPLHF.

This sequence joins TRBV28 and TRBJ1-6; possible D gene TRBD1, 6 bases. This CDR3 comprises 14 residues. The V gene lost 3 bases and the J gene lost 6 bases, with 9 bases spanning the gap. Germline loops: CDR1 MDHEN, CDR2 SYDVKM. The DNA for the CDR3 is TGTGCCAGCAGTTTCAGGGGTCCTAATTCACCCCTCCACTTT. This translates into CASSFRGPNSPLHF.

The chain is built from TRBV6-5 and TRBJ1-1, with D perhaps matching TRBD1 (6 bases). CDR3 length: 13 amino acids. V was cut by 8 bases and J by 4 bases, with 14 bases left in between. From germline, CDR1 is MNHEY and CDR2 SVGAGI. The CDR3 reads CASSGGASTEAFF. The CDR3 DNA reads TGTGCCAGCTCGGGGGGGGCGTCCACTGAAGCTTTCTTT.

The genes are TRBV7-9 and TRBJ2-5; 10 bases agree with TRBD2. The CDR3 runs to 15 residues. The V and J ends lost 5 bases and 2 bases, in that order; junction bases with no gene match: 5. Germline CDR1 SEHNR, CDR2 FQNEAQ (reference sequence). The chain's CDR3 is CASSRASGGQETQYF. DNA of the CDR3: TGTGCCAGCAGCCGGGCTAGCGGGGGACAAGAGACCCAGTACTTC.

V gene TRBV4-3 combines with J gene TRBJ1-1; D unresolved. V shed 1 base and J shed 1 base, with 10 bases lying between them. The CDR3 totals 15 residues. Germline V CDR1 and CDR2: LGHNA, YSLEER. CDR3 region: CASSQVGRPNTEAFF. In DNA form, the CDR3 reads TGCGCCAGCAGCCAAGTTGGCAGGCCGAACACTGAAGCTTTCTTT.

J is TRBJ2-7 and V is TRBV4-2, with 7 bases aligning to TRBD2. This CDR3 spans 15 amino acids. J gave up 6 bases and V 1 base, and 9 bases lay outside the gene matches. Germline V gene lookup returns CDR1 LGHNA and CDR2 YNFKEQ. The CDR3 loop reads CASSQVVGLGGEQYF. As DNA, the CDR3 is TGTGCCAGCAGCCAAGTGGTCGGACTAGGCGGCGAGCAGTACTTC.

The genes are TRBV9 and TRBJ2-7; no clear D gene. Trimming took 0 bases from V and 0 from J, leaving 7 bases between them. The CDR3 runs to 14 residues. Germline V lookup: CDR1 SGDLS, CDR2 YYNGEE. The DNA of the CDR3 is TGTGCCAGCAGCGTAGTTGGCGGCTCCTACGAGCAGTACTTC. Translating gives CASSVVGGSYEQYF.

This clone was recorded a few times. Because the CDR3's place on the DNA is in doubt, the DNA is left out and the CDR3 is given as listed by TCRdb. The chain carries TRBV4-3 and TRBJ1-1. The germline gives CDR1 LGHNA, CDR2 YSLEER. The CDR3 is 13 amino acids in total, end residues counted. The CDR3 reads CASSQYFGTEAFF.

Here the CDR3 reads CASSQGTYNSPLHF. DNA of the CDR3: TGTGCCAGCAGCCAAGGAACATATAATTCACCCCTCCACTTT. The chain couples TRBV6-5 to TRBJ1-6; unclear D gene. Germline CDR1 MNHEY, CDR2 SVGAGI. Trimming pared 6 bases from V and 4 bases from J, leaving 10 bases between. This CDR3 is 14 amino acids long.

This chain joins TRBV10-3 and TRBJ2-4; TRBD1 matches 8 bases. The junction had 3 bases not matched to a gene; V was cut back by 2 bases and J by 9 bases. Germline CDR1 ENHRY, CDR2 SYGVKD. The CDR3 has 13 amino acids. The CDR3 spells CAISEKQGGIQYF. In DNA, the CDR3 is TGTGCCATCAGTGAGAAACAGGGGGGCATTCAGTACTTC.

This clone was counted once. This chain uses TRBV6-2 or TRBV6-3 with TRBJ2-1, with D unresolved. Germline CDR1 reads MNHEY; CDR2 reads SVGEGT. Trimming removed 5 bases from V and 4 bases from J, with 9 bases in between. This CDR3 has 13 amino acids. CDR3: CASSDGRYNEQFF. DNA for the CDR3: TGTGCCAGCAGTGATGGCAGATACAATGAGCAGTTCTTC.

This clone has a single count. V and J are TRBV7-9 and TRBJ2-7; D is uncertain. The CDR3 has 11 residues. V was clipped by 1 base and J by 6 bases, with 4 bases between them. CDR1 is SEHNR, CDR2 FQNEAQ, per germline (reference sequence). The CDR3 coding sequence is TGTGCCAGCAGCTTAGAAAGCGAGCAGTACTTC. Amino acid sequence: CASSLESEQYF.

V is TRBV27 and J is TRBJ2-1; 9 positions agree with TRBD1. V shed 10 bases, J shed 8 bases, and the junction held 6 bases outside the gene matches. Germline assignment: CDR1 MNHEY and CDR2 SMNVEV (reference sequence). CDR3 length: 12 residues. In nucleotides, the CDR3 is TGTGCCACCCTACAGGGGGCGGATGAGCAGTTCTTC. This gives the protein CATLQGADEQFF.

This chain uses TRBV30 with TRBJ2-1; D is unclear. The ends were cut back, 2 bases at V and 4 bases at J, with 6 bases in the middle. The CDR3 is 12 amino acids. Per germline, CDR1 GTSNPN and CDR2 SVGIG (reference sequence). For the CDR3, the DNA is TGTGCCTGGAGTAAAACTTACAATGAGCAGTTCTTC. Its translation: CAWSKTYNEQFF.

V and J are TRBV30 and TRBJ2-7; D ambiguous. The length of the CDR3 is 13 residues. Germline V gene data show CDR1 as GTSNPN and CDR2 as SVGIG (reference sequence). Trimming pared 0 bases from V and 6 bases from J, leaving 12 bases between. This CDR3 reads CAWSVVLTGEQYF. CDR3 nucleotides: TGTGCCTGGAGTGTAGTGCTAACGGGCGAGCAGTACTTC. Filled out from reference TRBV30 and TRBJ2-7, the complete variable domain reads SQTIHQWPATLVQPVGSPLSLECTVEGTSNPNLYWYRQAAGRGLQLLFYSVGIGQISSEVPQNLSASRPQDRQFILSSKKLLLSDSGFYLCAWSVVLTGEQYFGPGTRLTVT.

V gene TRBV29-1 combines with J gene TRBJ2-1; D assignment may be TRBD1 or TRBD2 (5 bases each). Germline CDR1 and CDR2: SQVTM and ANQGSEA. CDR3 size: 11 residues. Trimming left V 8 bases short and J 15 bases short, with 20 bases between. The CDR3 DNA is TGCAGCCTTCACCTCGGGGCCGTACCGTTCTTC. Its translation is CSLHLGAVPFF.

The CDR3, as DNA: TGTGCCAGCAGCCGGACCCGGCGAGGAGGCTACACCTTC. Its translation: CASSRTRRGGYTF. The chain carries TRBV7-6 and TRBJ1-2; no clear D gene. There are 13 residues in the CDR3. Germline V gene data show CDR1 as SGHVS and CDR2 as FNYEAQ. V was trimmed by 5 bases and J by 8 bases, leaving 15 bases between them.

The V and J genes are TRBV19 and TRBJ1-5; no definite D call. V lost 7 bases and J 2 bases, leaving 18 bases between the germline ends. Germline lookup yields CDR1 LNHDA and CDR2 SQIVND (reference sequence). The CDR3 runs 16 residues. CDR3 nucleotides: TGTGCCAGTAATCCGGACCTCGATTCAGGCAATCAGCCCCAGCATTTT. It codes for CASNPDLDSGNQPQHF.

V and J are TRBV7-9 and TRBJ1-2; 7 bases fit TRBD1. Germline lookup yields CDR1 SEHNR and CDR2 FQNEAQ (reference sequence). The V and J ends lost 3 bases and 2 bases, in that order; junction bases with no gene match: 12. This CDR3 region has 17 residues. CDR3 bases: TGTGCCAGCAGCTTTGTGGACAGGTCTTACCCGAACTATGGCTACACCTTC. This encodes CASSFVDRSYPNYGYTF.

This chain links TRBV5-1 with TRBJ2-3; D not certain. The CDR3 length is 15 residues. In germline, CDR1 is SGHRS, CDR2 YFSETQ. The germline V and J ends were trimmed by 0 bases and 2 bases, with 10 bases remaining between them. In DNA, the CDR3 is TGCGCCAGCAGCTTGGATTCACCGATCACAGATACGCAGTATTTT. This codes for CASSLDSPITDTQYF.

The V and J genes are TRBV28 and TRBJ1-3, with unresolved D. This CDR3 has 17 residues. Germline CDR1 reads MDHEN; CDR2 reads SYDVKM. V lost 4 bases and J 1 base, leaving 17 bases between the germline ends. CDR3 nucleotide sequence: TGTGCCAGCAGTTCGCCGAGGTGGCGAGCTTCTGGAAACACCATATATTTT. This codes for CASSSPRWRASGNTIYF. Full variable domain (remainder filled in from reference TRBV28 and TRBJ1-3): DVKVTQSSRYLVKRTGEKVFLECVQDMDHENMFWYRQDPGLGLRLIYFSYDVKMKEKGDIPEGYSVSREKKERFSLILESASTNQTSMYLCASSSPRWRASGNTIYFGEGSWLTVV.

The CDR3 spells CASSLGGTGGGYGYTF. The CDR3 bases are TGTGCCAGCAGCTTAGGGGGGACCGGAGGGGGCTATGGCTACACCTTC. V is TRBV7-6 and J is TRBJ1-2, with a weak D call TRBD1 (6 bases). Germline V lookup: CDR1 SGHVS, CDR2 FNYEAQ. The CDR3 is made up of 16 amino acids. V was shortened by 1 base and J by 4 bases, with 16 bases between the two germline ends. Full variable domain (missing parts from reference TRBV7-6 and TRBJ1-2): GAGVSQSPRYKVTKRGQDVALRCDPISGHVSLYWYRQALGQGPEFLTYFNYEAQQDKSGLPNDRFSAERPEGSISTLTIQRTEQRDSAMYRCASSLGGTGGGYGYTFGSGTRLTVV.

This clone occurred a few times. V usage is TRBV2 and J usage is TRBJ2-3; D is perhaps TRBD2 (6 bases). The CDR3 consists of 14 residues. The V end was cut by 5 bases, the J end by 2 bases, with 11 bases between. Germline V gene data show CDR1 as SNHLY and CDR2 as FYNNEI. CDR3 sequence reads: CASSPSGVTDTQYF. CDR3 in DNA: TGTGCCAGCAGTCCCTCGGGGGTCACAGATACGCAGTATTTT.

The gene calls are TRBV6-4 and TRBJ2-3; weak D call: TRBD2 (6 bases). V was clipped by 3 bases and J by 4 bases, with 8 bases between them. Germline values: CDR1 MRHNA, CDR2 SNTAGT. The CDR3 is 13 residues long. CDR3 region: CASSDGEADTQYF. The CDR3 nucleotides read TGTGCCAGCAGTGATGGGGAGGCAGATACGCAGTATTTT.

This clone showed up just once. The rearrangement links TRBV27 to TRBJ2-4; no clear D gene. This CDR3 has 14 amino acids. Germline-derived CDR1 and CDR2 are MNHEY and SMNVEV (reference sequence). Trimming removed 2 bases from V and 1 base from J, with 6 bases in between. The CDR3 spells CASSLGYAKNIQYF. The DNA of the CDR3 is TGTGCCAGCAGTTTAGGTTATGCCAAAAACATTCAGTACTTC.

The rearrangement joins TRBV6-5 to TRBJ2-3, with D tentatively TRBD1 or TRBD2 (5 bases each). Trimming pared 7 bases from V and 1 base from J, leaving 12 bases between. The CDR3 totals 14 residues. From germline, CDR1 is MNHEY and CDR2 SVGAGI. The CDR3 here is CASTLRGGTDTQYF. Here the CDR3 DNA reads TGTGCCAGCACCCTGAGAGGGGGCACAGATACGCAGTATTTT.

This clone was counted once. The genes are TRBV25-1 and TRBJ1-6, with D unresolved. In germline, CDR1 is MGHDK, CDR2 SYGVNS. V lost 3 bases and J 8 bases, leaving 8 bases between the germline ends. This CDR3 comprises 13 residues. The CDR3 sequence is CASSDREHSPLHF. DNA of the CDR3: TGTGCCAGCAGTGACAGAGAGCATTCACCCCTCCACTTT.

The chain employs TRBV27 and TRBJ1-1; D is ambiguous. Trimming left V 5 bases short and J 0 bases short, with 4 bases between. CDR1 and CDR2 from the germline V gene are MNHEY and SMNVEV (reference sequence). This CDR3 comprises 12 residues. CDR3 nucleotides: TGTGCCAGCAGTCGACTGAACACTGAAGCTTTCTTT. This gives the protein CASSRLNTEAFF.

V usage is TRBV13 and J usage is TRBJ1-1; D ambiguous. The germline V and J ends were trimmed by 3 bases and 0 bases, with 8 bases remaining between them. This CDR3 is 14 amino acids long. Per germline, CDR1 PRHDT and CDR2 FYEKMQ (reference sequence). In nucleotides, the CDR3 is TGTGCCAGCAGCTTTGGCAGAGTGAACACTGAAGCTTTCTTT. Amino acids: CASSFGRVNTEAFF.